This note documents a single T cell receptor beta chain sequence. Its cognate antigen is unknown. Via MiXCR, TCRdb re-called the 5' RACE reads, giving one row per CDR3 protein. The table lists around 350,000 distinct CDR3 sequences, 11% of them singletons. The data originate from a study of T cells after yellow fever vaccination. Study observations and caveats: There was a small share of clonotypes that showed up in both the CD4 and CD8 compartments.

Germline V gene lookup returns CDR1 MNHEY and CDR2 SVGEGT. Trimming removed 2 bases from V and 6 bases from J; junction bases left unmatched: 3. The CDR3 sequence is 13 residues long. The chain has TRBV6-2 or TRBV6-3 and TRBJ1-2, with 7 positions matching TRBD1. This sequence was found in a man younger than 35 who received the YFV17D yellow fever vaccine. Source: PBMCs, taken on the day of the first yellow fever vaccination. CDR3 protein: CASSYPGQNGYTF. The CDR3 DNA reads TGTGCCAGCAGTTACCCGGGACAGAATGGCTACACCTTC.